The source of this TCR beta chain is a study of metastatic and nonmetastatic thyroid tumors. The wider study: Comparison of repertoires was carried out across blood and tumor or nodule tissue from malignant and benign thyroid patients.

The germline CDR1 and CDR2 sequences are MDHEN and SYDVKM. Trimming cost V 6 bases and J 6 bases; bases outside gene matches: 3. This CDR3 comprises 12 residues. To note about this clone: What it recognizes is unknown.

Study outcomes and limitations: Malignant thyroid tumors reportedly had TCR beta diversity that was significantly higher than in benign nodules, in blood and tumor.

In the original workflow: CDR3 was compared across clinicopathological groups, and the resulting differences were used to build a distant-metastasis classifier for papillary thyroid cancer. TCRdb re-clonotyped the PCR reads via MiXCR. The V and J calls and clone size are TCRdb's, not the authors'. The table includes tens of thousands of clones, 20% to 25% detected once. Thyroid surgery had not been preceded by any treatment in any patient. This clonotype was sampled from a female donor with papillary thyroid cancer or a benign thyroid nodule (not recorded which). Some clones in this sample may be carry-over from other donors' samples. The rearrangement uses TRBV28 and TRBJ2-3; TRBD1 aligns across 7 bases. Sequencing used blood. The CDR3 DNA sequence: TGTGCCAGCAGATTACAGGGGGATACGCAGTATTTT. It codes for CASRLQGDTQYF.